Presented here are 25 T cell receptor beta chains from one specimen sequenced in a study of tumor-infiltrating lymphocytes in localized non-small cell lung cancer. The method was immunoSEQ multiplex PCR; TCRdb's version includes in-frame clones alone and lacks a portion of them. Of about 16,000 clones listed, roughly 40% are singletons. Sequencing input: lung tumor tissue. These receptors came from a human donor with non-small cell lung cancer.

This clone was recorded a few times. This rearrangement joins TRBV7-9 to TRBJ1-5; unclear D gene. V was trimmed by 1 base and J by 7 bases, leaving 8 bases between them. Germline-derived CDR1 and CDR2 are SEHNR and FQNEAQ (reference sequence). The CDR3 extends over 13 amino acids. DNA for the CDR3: TGTGCCAGCAGCTTAGGGCTGGAACAGCCCCAGCATTTT. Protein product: CASSLGLEQPQHF.

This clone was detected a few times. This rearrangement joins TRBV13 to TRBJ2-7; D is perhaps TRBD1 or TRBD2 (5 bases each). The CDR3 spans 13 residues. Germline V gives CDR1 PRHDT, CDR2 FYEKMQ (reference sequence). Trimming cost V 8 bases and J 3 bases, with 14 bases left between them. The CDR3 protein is CASARGRLYEQYF. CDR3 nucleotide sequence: TGTGCCAGCGCCCGGGGACGTCTCTACGAGCAGTACTTC.

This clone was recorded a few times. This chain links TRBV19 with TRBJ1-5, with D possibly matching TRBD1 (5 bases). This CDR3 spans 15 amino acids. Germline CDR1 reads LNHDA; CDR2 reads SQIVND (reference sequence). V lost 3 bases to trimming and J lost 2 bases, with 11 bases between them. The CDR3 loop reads CASSIWGEGNQPQHF. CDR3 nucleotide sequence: TGTGCCAGTAGTATTTGGGGGGAGGGCAATCAGCCCCAGCATTTT.

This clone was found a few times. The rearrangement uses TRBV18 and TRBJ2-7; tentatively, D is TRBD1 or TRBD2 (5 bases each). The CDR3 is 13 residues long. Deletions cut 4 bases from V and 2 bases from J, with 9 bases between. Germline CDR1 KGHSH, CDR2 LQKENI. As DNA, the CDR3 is TGTGCCAGCTCACTGGTGGGGGCCTACGAGCAGTACTTC. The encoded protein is CASSLVGAYEQYF.

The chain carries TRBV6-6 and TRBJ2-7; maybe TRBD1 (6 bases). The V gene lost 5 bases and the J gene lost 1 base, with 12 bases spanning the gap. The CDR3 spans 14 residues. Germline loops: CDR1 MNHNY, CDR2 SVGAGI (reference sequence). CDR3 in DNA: TGTGCCAGCAGTCGGGACACGAATTCCTACGAGCAGTACTTC. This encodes CASSRDTNSYEQYF.

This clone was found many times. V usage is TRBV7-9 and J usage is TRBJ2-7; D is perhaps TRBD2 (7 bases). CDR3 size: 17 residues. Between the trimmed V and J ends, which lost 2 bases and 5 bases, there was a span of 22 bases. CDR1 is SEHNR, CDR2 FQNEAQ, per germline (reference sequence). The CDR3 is CASSLNPTGGHTNEQYF. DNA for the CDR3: TGTGCCAGCAGCTTAAACCCAACCGGGGGGCACACAAACGAGCAGTACTTC.

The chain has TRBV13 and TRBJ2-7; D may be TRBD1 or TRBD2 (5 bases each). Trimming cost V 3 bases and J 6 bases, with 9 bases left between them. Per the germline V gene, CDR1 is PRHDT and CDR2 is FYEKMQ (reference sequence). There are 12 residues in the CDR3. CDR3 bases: TGTGCCAGCAGCTTGGGGGTGGGCGAGCAGTACTTC. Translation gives CASSLGVGEQYF.

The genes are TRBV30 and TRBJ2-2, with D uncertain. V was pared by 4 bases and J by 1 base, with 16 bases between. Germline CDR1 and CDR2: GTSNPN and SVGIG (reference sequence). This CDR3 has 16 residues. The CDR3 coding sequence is TGTGCCTGGACTGCTTCCCTGGGGTTGAACACCGGGGAGCTGTTTTTT. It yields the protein CAWTASLGLNTGELFF.

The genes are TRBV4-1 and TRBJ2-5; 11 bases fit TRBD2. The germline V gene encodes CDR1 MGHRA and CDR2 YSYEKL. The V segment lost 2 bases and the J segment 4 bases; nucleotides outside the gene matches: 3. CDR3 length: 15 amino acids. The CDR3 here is CASSQSGTSGETQYF. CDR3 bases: TGCGCCAGCAGCCAATCGGGGACTAGCGGAGAGACCCAGTACTTC.

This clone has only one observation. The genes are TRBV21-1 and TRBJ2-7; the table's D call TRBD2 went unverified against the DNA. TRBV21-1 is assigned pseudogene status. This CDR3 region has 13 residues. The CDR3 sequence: CARSGGTPYEQYF. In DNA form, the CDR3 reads TGTGCCAGGTCGGGGGGGACACCCTACGAGCAGTACTTC.

The CDR3 protein is CARRTGEGSPGELFF. CDR3 DNA sequence: TGTGCCAGGCGCACGGGCGAAGGGAGCCCCGGGGAGCTGTTTTTT. The chain couples TRBV27 to TRBJ2-2, with a possible D match to TRBD2 (5 bases). Trimming removed 9 bases from V and 6 bases from J, with 20 bases in between. Germline V gives CDR1 MNHEY, CDR2 SMNVEV (reference sequence). The CDR3 has 15 amino acids.

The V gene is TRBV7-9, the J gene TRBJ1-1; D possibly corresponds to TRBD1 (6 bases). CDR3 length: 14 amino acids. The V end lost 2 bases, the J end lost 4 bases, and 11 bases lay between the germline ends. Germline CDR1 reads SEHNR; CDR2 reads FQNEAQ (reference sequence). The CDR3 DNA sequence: TGTGCCAGCAGCTTAAAAGGGGGGGGCACTGAAGCTTTCTTT. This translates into CASSLKGGGTEAFF.

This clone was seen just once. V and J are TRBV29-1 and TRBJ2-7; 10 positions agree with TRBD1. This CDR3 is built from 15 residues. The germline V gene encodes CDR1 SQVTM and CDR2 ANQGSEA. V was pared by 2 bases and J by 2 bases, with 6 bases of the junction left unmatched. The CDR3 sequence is CSVELDRGAPYEQYF. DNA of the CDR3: TGCAGCGTTGAACTGGACAGGGGGGCCCCCTACGAGCAGTACTTC.

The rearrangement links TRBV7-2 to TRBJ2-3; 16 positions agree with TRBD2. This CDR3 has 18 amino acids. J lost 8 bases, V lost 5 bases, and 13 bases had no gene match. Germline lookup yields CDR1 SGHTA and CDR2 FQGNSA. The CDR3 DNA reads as TGTGCCAGCAGCGACCAAAGGGGACTAGCGGGGGGGCCATCTACGCAGTATTTT. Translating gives CASSDQRGLAGGPSTQYF.

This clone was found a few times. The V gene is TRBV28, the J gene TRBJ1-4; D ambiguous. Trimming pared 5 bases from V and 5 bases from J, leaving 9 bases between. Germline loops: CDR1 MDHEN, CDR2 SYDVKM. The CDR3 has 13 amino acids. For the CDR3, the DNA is TGTGCCAGCAGTGAACAGTTCAATGAAAAACTGTTTTTT. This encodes CASSEQFNEKLFF.

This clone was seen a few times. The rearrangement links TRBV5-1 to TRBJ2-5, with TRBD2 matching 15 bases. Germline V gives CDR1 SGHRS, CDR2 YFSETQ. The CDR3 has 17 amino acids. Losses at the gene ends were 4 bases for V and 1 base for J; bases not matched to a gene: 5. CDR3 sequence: CASSGGLAGGPQETQYF. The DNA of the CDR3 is TGCGCCAGCAGCGGAGGACTAGCGGGGGGGCCCCAAGAGACCCAGTACTTC.

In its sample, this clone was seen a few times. The CDR3: CASSRGGNTEAFF. Written as DNA, the CDR3 is TGTGCCTCGAGCAGGGGGGGGAACACTGAAGCTTTCTTT. The chain couples TRBV30 to TRBJ1-1; TRBD1 matches at 7 bases. The CDR3 is 13 amino acids. The germline CDR1 and CDR2 sequences are GTSNPN and SVGIG (reference sequence). The V and J ends lost 7 bases and 1 base, in that order; junction bases with no gene match: 6.

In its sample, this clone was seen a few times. The CDR3, as DNA: TGTGCCAGCAGTTACGGACAGTCCGATGAAGGAAACACCATATATTTT. The encoded protein is CASSYGQSDEGNTIYF. The chain joins TRBV6-9 to TRBJ1-3; weak D call: TRBD1 (6 bases). Trimming removed 3 bases at V and 4 bases at J, with 16 bases between. This CDR3 region has 16 residues. Germline loops: CDR1 MNHGY, CDR2 SVAAGI.

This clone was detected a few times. In DNA form, the CDR3 reads TGTGCCAGCCCTGGGGGGGGAAGTAACTATGGCTACACCTTC. Amino acid sequence: CASPGGGSNYGYTF. The chain carries TRBV7-9 and TRBJ1-2; weak D call: TRBD1 (5 bases). Per germline, CDR1 SEHNR and CDR2 FQNEAQ (reference sequence). Trimming took off 8 bases at V and 1 base at J, with 14 bases between the two ends. The CDR3 spans 14 residues.

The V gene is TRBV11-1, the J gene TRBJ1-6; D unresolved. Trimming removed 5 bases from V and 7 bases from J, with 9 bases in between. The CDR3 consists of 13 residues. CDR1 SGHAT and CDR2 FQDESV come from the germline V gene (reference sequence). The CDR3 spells CASSPGRNSPLHF. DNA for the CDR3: TGTGCCAGCAGCCCAGGAAGAAATTCACCCCTCCACTTT.

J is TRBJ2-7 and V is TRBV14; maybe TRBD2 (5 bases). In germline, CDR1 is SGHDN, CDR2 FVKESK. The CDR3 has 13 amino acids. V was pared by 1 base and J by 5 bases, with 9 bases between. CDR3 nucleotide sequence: TGTGCCAGCAGCCAAGTTCGGGGAAACGAGCAGTACTTC. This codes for CASSQVRGNEQYF.

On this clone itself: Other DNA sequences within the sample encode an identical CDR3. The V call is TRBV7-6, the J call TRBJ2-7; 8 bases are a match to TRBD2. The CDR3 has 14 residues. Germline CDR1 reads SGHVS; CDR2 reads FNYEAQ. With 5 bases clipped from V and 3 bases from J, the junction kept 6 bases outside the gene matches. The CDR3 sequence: CASSPGGGSYEQYF. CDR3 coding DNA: TGTGCCAGCAGCCCCGGGGGGGGGAGCTACGAGCAGTACTTC.

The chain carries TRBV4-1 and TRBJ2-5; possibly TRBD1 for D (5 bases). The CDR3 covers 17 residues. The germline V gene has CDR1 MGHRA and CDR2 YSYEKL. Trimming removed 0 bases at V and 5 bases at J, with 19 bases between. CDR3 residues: CASSQDPRLQGVETQYF. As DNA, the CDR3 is TGCGCCAGCAGCCAAGATCCCCGCCTGCAGGGTGTGGAGACCCAGTACTTC.

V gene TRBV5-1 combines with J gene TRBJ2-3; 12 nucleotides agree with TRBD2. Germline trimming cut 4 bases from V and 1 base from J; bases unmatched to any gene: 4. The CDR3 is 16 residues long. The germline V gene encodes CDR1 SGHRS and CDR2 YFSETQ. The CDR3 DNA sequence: TGCGCCAGCAGCGGGAGACTAGCGGGGGGCACAGATACGCAGTATTTT. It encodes CASSGRLAGGTDTQYF.

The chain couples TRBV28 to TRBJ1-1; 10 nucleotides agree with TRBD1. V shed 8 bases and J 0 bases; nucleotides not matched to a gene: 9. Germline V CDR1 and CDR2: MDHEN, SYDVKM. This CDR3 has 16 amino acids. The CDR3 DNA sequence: TGTGCCAGCGGCGGGCGGGACAGGGGAATGAACACTGAAGCTTTCTTT. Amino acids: CASGGRDRGMNTEAFF.